These T cell receptor beta chains were read from a single sample in a study of blood T cell repertoires in COVID-19. TCRdb's copy holds only in-frame clones and misses some; the assay was immunoSEQ multiplex PCR. Of 150,000 to 200,000 clones detected, approximately 78% appear once; the ten largest clones hold 15% to 20%. Sequencing was performed on PBMCs or T cells enriched from blood (not recorded which). All receptors derive from a woman between 45 and 65 years old who had recovered from COVID-19. CDR3s include the opening cysteine and the closing phenylalanine or tryptophan. D genes are given only for firm matches. The size of a clone is reported for some rows only, either as once, few or many, or as a class for expanded clones.

abundance: .; d_gene: .; v_gene: TRBV5-6; j_gene: TRBJ1-1; CDR3aa: CASSLVGRSDTEAFF; CDR3nt: TGTGCCAGCAGCTTGGTAGGGAGGAGCGACACTGAAGCTTTCTTT
abundance: .; d_gene: .; v_gene: TRBV6-8; j_gene: TRBJ2-7; CDR3aa: CASSYSTGEGYEQYF; CDR3nt: TGTGCCAGCAGTTACTCAACGGGAGAGGGCTACGAGCAGTACTTC
abundance: .; d_gene: TRBD1; v_gene: TRBV20-1; j_gene: TRBJ2-1; CDR3aa: CSASGTGTSHEQFF; CDR3nt: TGCAGTGCTAGTGGGACAGGGACGTCCCATGAGCAGTTCTTC
abundance: .; d_gene: TRBD2; v_gene: TRBV19; j_gene: TRBJ2-7; CDR3aa: CASKRTSGGYEQYF; CDR3nt: TGTGCCAGTAAGCGGACTAGCGGGGGCTACGAGCAGTACTTC
abundance: .; d_gene: .; v_gene: TRBV10-1; j_gene: TRBJ1-1; CDR3aa: CASSDNPGAEAFF; CDR3nt: TGCGCCAGCAGTGACAATCCAGGGGCTGAAGCTTTCTTT
abundance: .; d_gene: TRBD1; v_gene: TRBV6-4; j_gene: TRBJ2-1; CDR3aa: CASSLQGAAEQFF; CDR3nt: TGTGCCAGCAGTTTACAGGGGGCGGCTGAGCAGTTCTTC
abundance: .; d_gene: TRBD2; v_gene: TRBV19; j_gene: TRBJ2-1; CDR3aa: CASEGTAGGMEQFF; CDR3nt: TGTGCCAGTGAAGGGACGGCGGGGGGTATGGAGCAGTTCTTC
abundance: .; d_gene: TRBD1; v_gene: TRBV29-1; j_gene: TRBJ2-7; CDR3aa: CSVTPADRGFAEQYF; CDR3nt: TGCAGCGTTACACCCGCCGACAGGGGATTTGCCGAGCAGTACTTC
abundance: once; d_gene: .; v_gene: TRBV3-1/TRBV3-2; j_gene: TRBJ2-6; CDR3aa: CASSQDPVSPGANVLTF; CDR3nt: TGTGCCAGCAGCCAAGATCCGGTGAGCCCTGGGGCCAACGTCCTGACTTTC
abundance: .; d_gene: TRBD1; v_gene: TRBV10-3; j_gene: TRBJ2-7; CDR3aa: CAISEPGQGQPYEQYF; CDR3nt: TGTGCCATCAGTGAACCGGGACAGGGGCAACCCTACGAGCAGTACTTC
abundance: few; d_gene: TRBD2; v_gene: TRBV7-2; j_gene: TRBJ2-1; CDR3aa: CASSFVAGGSNEQFF; CDR3nt: TGTGCCAGCAGCTTTGTAGCGGGAGGGTCCAATGAGCAGTTCTTC
abundance: once; d_gene: TRBD2; v_gene: TRBV7-2; j_gene: TRBJ2-3; CDR3aa: CASRLRLAGRTDTQYF; CDR3nt: TGTGCCAGCAGGTTAAGACTAGCGGGAAGGACAGATACGCAGTATTTT
abundance: .; d_gene: .; v_gene: TRBV7-9; j_gene: TRBJ2-6; CDR3aa: CASSSTRTEYSGANVLTF; CDR3nt: TGTGCCAGCAGCTCTACCCGGACAGAATACTCTGGGGCCAACGTCCTGACTTTC
abundance: .; d_gene: TRBD1; v_gene: TRBV10-2; j_gene: TRBJ1-4; CDR3aa: CASSDTGANEKLFF; CDR3nt: TGCGCCAGCAGTGACACAGGGGCTAATGAAAAACTGTTTTTT
abundance: .; d_gene: .; v_gene: TRBV2; j_gene: TRBJ2-7; CDR3aa: CASTGGNEYEQYF; CDR3nt: TGTGCCAGCACAGGGGGGAACGAGTACGAGCAGTACTTC
abundance: .; d_gene: .; v_gene: TRBV9; j_gene: TRBJ1-6; CDR3aa: CASSVGRSSYNSPLHF; CDR3nt: TGTGCCAGCAGCGTAGGGAGGAGCTCCTATAATTCACCCCTCCACTTT